Sequencing of this T cell receptor (beta chain) was carried out in a study of cytomegalovirus exposure and HLA in healthy donors. Between the trimmed V and J ends, which lost 2 bases and 3 bases, there was a span of 10 bases. This CDR3 is built from 14 residues. CDR1 and CDR2 (germline): MNHNS, SASEGT. Amplification used 60 Vbeta primers and 13 Jbeta primers. The repertoire was sequenced with immunoSEQ multiplex PCR; TCRdb's copy has only in-frame clones and lacks some. The table records more than 200,000 clones, 70% of them present only once. The TCR comes from a man aged 40-55 years in good health and CMV-seropositive. V and J are TRBV6-1 and TRBJ1-1; D is uncertain. Sequenced: PBMCs. CDR3 protein: CASSERTYYTEAFF. CDR3 bases: TGTGCCAGCAGTGAAAGGACTTACTACACTGAAGCTTTCTTT.